The 11 T cell receptor beta chains listed next were all sequenced from one sample in a study of response to subunit inactivated influenza vaccine. TCRdb re-derived calls from the RT-PCR reads in MiXCR, one entry per CDR3 protein. The sample records approximately 500,000 distinct CDR3 sequences, 13% being singletons. Sequences were derived from PBMCs from blood, sampled roughly 48 days after vaccination. These receptors came from a man aged 50 to 59 who received an inactivated influenza vaccine.

This clonotype was seen only a few times. The chain recombines TRBV4-3 with TRBJ2-5; 10 bases are a match to TRBD2. CDR1 and CDR2 from the germline V gene are LGHNA and YSLEER. CDR3 length equals 16 residues. With V trimmed by 4 bases and J by 3 bases, 8 bases remained unmatched. The CDR3 loop reads CASSPLAGGYEETQYF. As DNA, the CDR3 is TGCGCCAGCAGCCCGTTAGCGGGGGGTTACGAAGAGACCCAGTACTTC.

This clonotype was seen at least ten times. The genes are TRBV7-9 and TRBJ2-5, with 9 bases fitting TRBD1. V lost 0 bases to trimming and J lost 2 bases; unmatched junction nucleotides: 1. From germline, CDR1 is SEHNR and CDR2 FQNEAQ (reference sequence). This CDR3 contains 15 residues. The CDR3 spells CASSLAGTGQETQYF. The CDR3 region has the DNA TGTGCCAGCAGCTTAGCCGGGACAGGGCAAGAGACCCAGTACTTC.

The rearrangement links TRBV5-1 to TRBJ2-7; 8 nucleotides match TRBD1. The V gene end was trimmed by 6 bases and the J gene end by 4 bases; junction bases not matched to a gene: 9. The CDR3 totals 14 residues. The germline gives CDR1 SGHRS, CDR2 YFSETQ. CDR3 nucleotides: TGCGCCAGCACCCGCTCAGGGGGCGAGTACGAGCAGTACTTC. This translates into CASTRSGGEYEQYF. The full variable domain, rest sourced from reference TRBV5-1 and TRBJ2-7, is KAGVTQTPRYLIKTRGQQVTLSCSPISGHRSVSWYQQTPGQGLQFLFEYFSETQRNKGNFPGRFSGRQFSNSRSEMNVSTLELGDSALYLCASTRSGGEYEQYFGPGTRLTVT.

This clonotype occurred a few times. The V call is TRBV29-1, the J call TRBJ2-1, with 11 nucleotides matching TRBD2. This CDR3 is 15 amino acids long. The J segment lost 9 bases and the V segment lost 7 bases, leaving 14 bases of the junction unmatched. From germline, CDR1 is SQVTM and CDR2 ANQGSEA. In nucleotides, the CDR3 is TGCAGCGGCGAGCGTACTAGCGGGGGTCGTGGTGAGCAGTTCTTC. It is translated as CSGERTSGGRGEQFF.

CDR3 sequence: CASSSPGRYNEQFF. In DNA form, the CDR3 reads TGTGCCAGCAGCTCTCCTGGAAGATACAATGAGCAGTTCTTC. This chain links TRBV7-2 with TRBJ2-1; D gene ambiguous. This CDR3 region has 14 residues. Germline V lookup: CDR1 SGHTA, CDR2 FQGNSA. V lost 4 bases and J 4 bases, leaving 11 bases between the germline ends.

The sample holds many counts of this clonotype. This sequence joins TRBV29-1 and TRBJ2-5, with a weak D call TRBD2 (6 bases). The CDR3 loop spans 13 amino acids. V was trimmed by 6 bases and J by 4 bases, leaving 15 bases between them. In germline, CDR1 is SQVTM, CDR2 ANQGSEA. The CDR3 is CSVRDSYGETQYF. CDR3 in DNA: TGCAGCGTCCGGGACTCCTACGGAGAGACCCAGTACTTC.

This clonotype was observed a handful of times. The V call is TRBV12-3 or TRBV12-4, the J call TRBJ2-7, with D hard to call. This CDR3 is 12 amino acids long. V dropped 5 bases and J dropped 6 bases, with 11 bases sitting between them. CDR3 amino acids: CASSGYSREQYF. In nucleotides, the CDR3 is TGTGCCAGCAGTGGTTACTCCCGCGAGCAGTACTTC.

The genes are TRBV5-1 and TRBJ2-2; 7 bases fit TRBD2. CDR3 length: 15 amino acids. V trimming: 4 bases; J trimming: 4 bases; junction bases outside the gene matches: 7. Germline loops: CDR1 SGHRS, CDR2 YFSETQ. The CDR3 loop reads CASSGGGARTGELFF. As DNA, the CDR3 is TGCGCCAGCAGCGGGGGAGGGGCGCGCACCGGGGAGCTGTTTTTT.

This clonotype occurred a few times. The genes are TRBV20-1 and TRBJ2-7; TRBD1 agrees at 12 bases. This CDR3 has 14 amino acids. The germline V gene has CDR1 DFQATT and CDR2 SNEGSKA (reference sequence). V was clipped by 1 base and J by 7 bases; unmatched bases: 5. CDR3 in DNA: TGCAGTGCTAGAGGGGGACAGGGGGCGAAAGAGCAGTACTTC. Translating it yields CSARGGQGAKEQYF.

In this sample, this clonotype turned up many times. The chain carries TRBV10-3 and TRBJ2-5, with 14 bases aligning to TRBD2. Trimming removed 6 bases from V and 5 bases from J; junction bases left unmatched: 5. Germline loops: CDR1 ENHRY, CDR2 SYGVKD. The CDR3 covers 15 residues. The CDR3, as DNA: TGTGCCATCAGAAGGACTAGCGGGAGGAGGGAGACCCAGTACTTC. This gives the protein CAIRRTSGRRETQYF.

This chain links TRBV10-3 with TRBJ1-6; no clear D. The V end lost 3 bases, the J end lost 3 bases, and 9 bases lay between the germline ends. CDR1 and CDR2 (germline): ENHRY, SYGVKD. The CDR3 runs 15 residues. The CDR3 loop is CAISDSGSYNSPLHF. In DNA form, the CDR3 reads TGTGCCATCAGTGACTCCGGGAGCTATAATTCACCCCTCCACTTT.